Each of the 30 T cell receptor beta chains below was sequenced from the same sample in a study of OX40 agonist ivuxolimab in advanced cancers. This table comes from immunoSEQ multiplex PCR, and its TCRdb copy is limited to in-frame clones, with some not included. Here the sample spans about 64,000 clones, around 87% being singletons. This specimen consisted of CD4+ or CD8+ T cells sorted from blood, obtained in a trial of the OX40 agonist ivuxolimab. The receptors here all came from an adult with an advanced solid tumor such as melanoma, head and neck, liver or kidney cancer.

This clone is labeled as medium-sized. V is TRBV7-9 and J is TRBJ2-7, with D possibly being TRBD1 (5 bases). CDR1 and CDR2 from the germline V gene are SEHNR and FQNEAQ (reference sequence). This CDR3 is built from 15 residues. V lost 7 bases and J lost 0, with 16 bases in between. The CDR3 spells CASTTQQAPSYEQYF. The DNA for the CDR3 is TGTGCCAGCACCACCCAACAGGCCCCCTCCTACGAGCAGTACTTC.

V usage is TRBV4-1 and J usage is TRBJ2-2; D unclear. Germline CDR1 MGHRA, CDR2 YSYEKL. Trimming left V 2 bases short and J 0 bases short, with 10 bases between. The CDR3 sequence is 16 residues long. The CDR3 nucleotides are TGCGCCAGCAGCCAACTGGTGGGTCCGAACACCGGGGAGCTGTTTTTT. It translates to CASSQLVGPNTGELFF.

In its sample, this clone was seen once. The rearrangement links TRBV5-8 to TRBJ1-1; possibly TRBD1 for D (6 bases). The CDR3 is made up of 16 amino acids. Trimming pared 0 bases from V and 1 base from J, leaving 13 bases between. Germline loops: CDR1 SGHTS, CDR2 YDEGEE. Written as DNA, the CDR3 is TGTGCCAGCAGCTTGGGCAGGGGCGTGGGGAACACTGAAGCTTTCTTT. Its protein product is CASSLGRGVGNTEAFF.

This chain connects TRBV5-4 to TRBJ2-1; TRBD1 is a possible D gene (6 bases). Trimming took off 1 base at V and 3 bases at J, with 14 bases between the two ends. The CDR3 contains 16 residues. Germline V lookup: CDR1 SGHNT, CDR2 YYREEE (reference sequence). The CDR3 DNA reads TGTGCCAGCAGCTTGAAGGGGGTGACCTACTACAATGAGCAGTTCTTC. Translating gives CASSLKGVTYYNEQFF.

This rearrangement joins TRBV9 to TRBJ2-1, with TRBD2 identical over 13 bases. The CDR3 consists of 16 residues. Germline V gene data show CDR1 as SGDLS and CDR2 as YYNGEE. V trimming: 7 bases; J trimming: 5 bases; junction bases outside the gene matches: 9. CDR3 in amino acids: CASGSGTSGVDNEQFF. The CDR3 DNA is TGTGCCAGCGGCTCCGGGACTAGCGGGGTAGACAATGAGCAGTTCTTC.

In its sample, this clone was seen once. The chain combines TRBV2 with TRBJ2-1; tentatively, D is TRBD2 (5 bases). This CDR3 is built from 15 residues. Germline-derived CDR1 and CDR2 are SNHLY and FYNNEI. The germline V and J ends were trimmed by 3 bases and 2 bases, with 11 bases remaining between them. The CDR3 region is CASSDRLYAYNEQFF. The CDR3 bases are TGTGCCAGCAGTGACCGACTATATGCCTACAATGAGCAGTTCTTC.

This chain uses TRBV29-1 with TRBJ2-1, with 11 bases identical to TRBD1. Looked up from germline, CDR1 is SQVTM and CDR2 is ANQGSEA. Losses at the gene ends were 1 base for V and 1 base for J; bases not matched to a gene: 0. The CDR3 contains 15 residues. CDR3 in amino acids: CSVEGDRGSYNEQFF. CDR3 bases: TGCAGCGTTGAAGGGGACAGGGGGTCCTACAATGAGCAGTTCTTC.

The chain couples TRBV4-1 to TRBJ2-3; D uncertain. Trimming removed 4 bases from V and 0 bases from J, with 11 bases in between. The CDR3 length is 15 residues. CDR1 is MGHRA, CDR2 YSYEKL, per germline. The CDR3 here is CASSLQSSSTDTQYF. In nucleotides, the CDR3 is TGCGCCAGCAGCCTCCAATCATCTAGCACAGATACGCAGTATTTT.

This chain joins TRBV30 and TRBJ1-1; possible D gene TRBD1, 5 bases. V lost 3 bases to trimming and J lost 5 bases, with 19 bases between them. Germline assignment: CDR1 GTSNPN and CDR2 SVGIG (reference sequence). The CDR3 covers 15 residues. The CDR3 region has the DNA TGTGCCTGGAGCCCCCTTGGGGGGGTGCGTACTGAAGCTTTCTTT. This translates into CAWSPLGGVRTEAFF.

The chain couples TRBV6-5 to TRBJ2-1, with TRBD2 matching 8 bases. The J segment lost 3 bases and the V segment lost 4 bases, leaving 5 bases of the junction unmatched. This CDR3 has 15 amino acids. Per germline, CDR1 MNHEY and CDR2 SVGAGI. CDR3 residues: CASSSLAGNYNEQFF. The CDR3 DNA reads as TGTGCCAGCAGTTCCTTAGCGGGGAACTACAATGAGCAGTTCTTC.

The chain carries TRBV27 and TRBJ2-2, with D unclear. CDR3 size: 12 residues. V was trimmed by 7 bases and J by 7 bases, leaving 10 bases between them. From germline, CDR1 is MNHEY and CDR2 SMNVEV (reference sequence). DNA for the CDR3: TGTGCCAGCATGACAAGCAACGGGGAGCTGTTTTTT. Amino acid sequence: CASMTSNGELFF.

The genes are TRBV7-6 and TRBJ1-5; possibly TRBD1 for D (5 bases). The germline V gene has CDR1 SGHVS and CDR2 FNYEAQ. The CDR3 spans 15 residues. Trimming stripped 5 bases from V and 1 base from J, with 12 bases between. CDR3 DNA sequence: TGTGCCAGCAGCGCCAGTGGGGGGAGCAATCAGCCCCAGCATTTT. This sequence encodes CASSASGGSNQPQHF.

V is TRBV2 and J is TRBJ2-1; the match to TRBD2 covers 8 bases. CDR1 is SNHLY and CDR2 is FYNNEI in the germline V gene. V lost 3 bases to trimming and J lost 2 bases; unmatched junction nucleotides: 3. This CDR3 comprises 15 residues. The CDR3 here is CASSEGAGAYNEQFF. Written as DNA, the CDR3 is TGTGCCAGCAGTGAGGGAGCGGGAGCCTACAATGAGCAGTTCTTC. Looking up the rest from reference TRBV2 and TRBJ2-1 gives the full variable domain: EPEVTQTPSHQVTQMGQEVILRCVPISNHLYFYWYRQILGQKVEFLVSFYNNEISEKSEIFDDQFSVERPDGSNFTLKIRSTKLEDSAMYFCASSEGAGAYNEQFFGPGTRLTVL.

The V and J genes are TRBV21-1 and TRBJ1-3; the D segment call TRBD1 is taken from the table without a DNA check. TRBV21-1 represents a pseudogene. The CDR3 totals 18 residues. The CDR3 loop reads CASPSPPGTWSLENTIYF. DNA of the CDR3: TGTGCCTCCCCTAGCCCCCCCGGGACATGGAGTCTGGAAAACACCATATATTTT.

The chain has TRBV5-1 and TRBJ1-1, with D perhaps TRBD1 (6 bases). The V and J ends lost 1 base and 3 bases respectively, with 13 bases between them. This CDR3 comprises 15 residues. Germline values: CDR1 SGHRS, CDR2 YFSETQ. In DNA, the CDR3 is TGCGCCAGCAGCTTGATGGGGGCAGTATACACTGAAGCTTTCTTT. Translating gives CASSLMGAVYTEAFF.

The J gene is TRBJ2-7, the V gene TRBV2; weak D call: TRBD1 (6 bases). The V gene's germline CDR1 is SNHLY and CDR2 FYNNEI. Deletions cut 7 bases from V and 2 bases from J, with 12 bases between. The CDR3 extends over 13 amino acids. CDR3 in amino acids: CASKDSLTYEQYF. For the CDR3, the DNA is TGTGCCAGCAAGGACAGCCTGACCTACGAGCAGTACTTC. Together with reference TRBV2 and TRBJ2-7, the CDR3 gives the full variable domain: EPEVTQTPSHQVTQMGQEVILRCVPISNHLYFYWYRQILGQKVEFLVSFYNNEISEKSEIFDDQFSVERPDGSNFTLKIRSTKLEDSAMYFCASKDSLTYEQYFGPGTRLTVT.

This clone was counted a single time. The rearrangement links TRBV6-1 to TRBJ2-7; tentative D call: TRBD1 (6 bases). Between the trimmed V and J ends, which lost 6 bases and 2 bases, there was a span of 17 bases. The V gene's germline CDR1 is MNHNS and CDR2 SASEGT. CDR3 length: 15 residues. CDR3 DNA sequence: TGTGCCAGCAGCTCCGGACAGAGACTTACCTACGAGCAGTACTTC. It yields the protein CASSSGQRLTYEQYF.

This chain connects TRBV30 to TRBJ1-2; tentative D call: TRBD1 (5 bases). Per germline, CDR1 GTSNPN and CDR2 SVGIG (reference sequence). Trimming took 4 bases from V and 8 from J, leaving 11 bases between them. The CDR3 totals 11 residues. The CDR3 reads CAWTGGLGYTF. The CDR3 DNA follows: TGTGCCTGGACGGGGGGGTTGGGCTACACCTTC.

The chain couples TRBV15 to TRBJ2-1; the D is unclear. Germline CDR1 and CDR2: LNHNV and YYDKDF (reference sequence). The germline V and J ends were trimmed by 8 bases and 8 bases, with 7 bases remaining between them. The CDR3 contains 10 residues. The CDR3 region has the DNA TGTGCCACCGGATGGGATGAGCAGTTCTTC. Protein: CATGWDEQFF.

The table lists this clone with a count of one. The chain joins TRBV5-5 to TRBJ2-3; 11 bases agree with TRBD2. With V trimmed by 2 bases and J by 0 bases, 2 bases remained unmatched. The CDR3 length is 16 residues. Germline V gene lookup returns CDR1 SGHKS and CDR2 YYEKEE (reference sequence). CDR3 nucleotides: TGTGCCAGCAGCTTTTTAGCGGGGGGGAGCACAGATACGCAGTATTTT. Its translation is CASSFLAGGSTDTQYF.

The gene calls are TRBV7-3 and TRBJ2-2; D not resolved. There are 15 residues in the CDR3. V shed 2 bases and J shed 3 bases, with 10 bases lying between them. Looked up from germline, CDR1 is SGHTA and CDR2 is FQGTGA. CDR3 DNA sequence: TGTGCCAGCAGCTTAGGGGTGGGTGACACCGGGGAGCTGTTTTTT. Amino acids: CASSLGVGDTGELFF.

The rearrangement links TRBV6-1 to TRBJ2-7; a possible D gene is TRBD2 (5 bases). The CDR3 is 17 residues long. Germline values: CDR1 MNHNS, CDR2 SASEGT. V dropped 0 bases and J dropped 0 bases, with 15 bases sitting between them. The CDR3 region is CASSEARKRRGSYEQYF. The CDR3, as DNA: TGTGCCAGCAGTGAAGCGCGTAAGCGACGGGGCTCCTACGAGCAGTACTTC.

The chain couples TRBV6-1 to TRBJ2-7, with 11 bases fitting TRBD2. The CDR3 length is 14 residues. J lost 5 bases, V lost 8 bases, and 8 bases had no gene match. Per the germline V gene, CDR1 is MNHNS and CDR2 is SASEGT. The CDR3 coding sequence is TGTGCCAGCCTTCCTAGCGGGGGGTCCCACGAGCAGTACTTC. Translated, it gives CASLPSGGSHEQYF.

The count of this clone is one. The rearrangement links TRBV2 to TRBJ2-5, with 7 positions matching TRBD2. The junction had 4 bases not matched to a gene; V was cut back by 3 bases and J by 0 bases. This CDR3 has 15 amino acids. Looked up from germline, CDR1 is SNHLY and CDR2 is FYNNEI. The CDR3 DNA sequence: TGTGCCAGCAGTGAGTCCCTAGCGGACCAAGAGACCCAGTACTTC. This gives the protein CASSESLADQETQYF.

The chain joins TRBV7-9 to TRBJ2-3, with D hard to call. CDR3 size: 13 residues. Germline V lookup: CDR1 SEHNR, CDR2 FQNEAQ (reference sequence). The V gene lost 1 base and the J gene lost 2 bases, with 4 bases spanning the gap. The CDR3 bases are TGTGCCAGCAGCTTAGACCCCACAGATACGCAGTATTTT. Its translation: CASSLDPTDTQYF. The full variable domain, its missing parts supplied by reference TRBV7-9 and TRBJ2-3, is DTGVSQNPRHKITKRGQNVTFRCDPISEHNRLYWYRQTLGQGPEFLTYFQNEAQLEKSRLLSDRFSAERPKGSFSTLEIQRTEQGDSAMYLCASSLDPTDTQYFGPGTRLTVL.

This clone was counted a few times. The chain couples TRBV27 to TRBJ1-1; D perhaps matches TRBD1 (5 bases). Trimming pared 2 bases from V and 1 base from J, leaving 11 bases between. Germline CDR1 reads MNHEY; CDR2 reads SMNVEV (reference sequence). The CDR3 totals 15 residues. CDR3 nucleotides: TGTGCCAGCAGTTTACACAACCAGGGGAACACTGAAGCTTTCTTT. Its protein is CASSLHNQGNTEAFF.

The chain is built from TRBV15 and TRBJ2-5; D is possibly TRBD1 or TRBD2 (5 bases each). This CDR3 has 17 amino acids. Germline lookup yields CDR1 LNHNV and CDR2 YYDKDF (reference sequence). V lost 0 bases and J lost 3, with 17 bases in between. In DNA form, the CDR3 reads TGTGCCACCAGCAGAGATCGCCCCCGGGGCAATAAAGAGACCCAGTACTTC. Translated, it gives CATSRDRPRGNKETQYF.

The V call is TRBV4-1, the J call TRBJ2-7; 11 bases are a match to TRBD2. V shed 2 bases, J shed 6 bases, and the junction held 9 bases outside the gene matches. Germline assignment: CDR1 MGHRA and CDR2 YSYEKL. The CDR3 contains 16 residues. The CDR3 sequence: CASSQLLAGADGEQYF. The CDR3 region has the DNA TGCGCCAGCAGCCAACTACTAGCGGGAGCTGATGGCGAGCAGTACTTC.

The chain couples TRBV29-1 to TRBJ2-7, with TRBD2 matching 7 bases. Germline values: CDR1 SQVTM, CDR2 ANQGSEA. This CDR3 has 16 amino acids. The V gene end was trimmed by 1 base and the J gene end by 2 bases; junction bases not matched to a gene: 11. CDR3 amino acids: CSVEGPAGFGTYEQYF. CDR3 bases: TGCAGCGTTGAAGGCCCAGCGGGGTTTGGGACCTACGAGCAGTACTTC.

The chain joins TRBV27 to TRBJ2-1; 16 nucleotides match TRBD2. The CDR3 sequence is 21 residues long. With V trimmed by 1 base and J by 8 bases, 17 bases remained unmatched. The germline CDR1 and CDR2 sequences are MNHEY and SMNVEV (reference sequence). CDR3 residues: CASSLFAPGTSGRVSLDEQFF. As DNA, the CDR3 is TGTGCCAGCAGTTTATTTGCCCCCGGGACTAGCGGGAGGGTAAGTCTGGATGAGCAGTTCTTC.